This T cell receptor beta chain appears in the sequencing data of a study of cytomegalovirus exposure and HLA in healthy donors. General study findings and limits: One cluster of highly shared sequence variants probably arose as a sequencing artifact. In a later analysis, V- and J-gene trimming of beta chains associated with a DCLRE1C missense variant, replicated independently. Productive rates of about 90% or about 30% were seen for most TCR beta V segments in an earlier analysis. HLA-A and HLA-B allele assignments for most subjects were reportedly predicted accurately using TCR beta sequences.

13 Jbeta primers and 60 Vbeta primers were used for the PCR. Libraries were prepared by immunoSEQ multiplex PCR; TCRdb keeps only in-frame clonotypes and omits some of them. This sample has about 43,000 clones, with 77% found just once. Germline values: CDR1 MDHEN, CDR2 SYDVKM. The CDR3 consists of 16 residues. A note on this clone: Its specificity is unknown. Its ends do not fully match the called genes, so a read error is possible.

V usage is TRBV28 and J usage is TRBJ1-1, with D possibly being TRBD1 (6 bases). This receptor was identified in a man between 25 and 39 years old in good health and CMV-seronegative. Sequencing was carried out using PBMCs. As DNA, the CDR3 is TGTGCCAGCAGCGCCCCGGGGGGGCCTAGGAACACTGAAGCTTCCTTT. This translates into CASSAPGGPRNTEASF.